This T cell receptor (beta chain) was retrieved from a study of response to subunit inactivated influenza vaccine (dated by TCRdb to the late 2010s). Turning to the overall study: The study used deep quantitative T cell receptor repertoire profiling to track responses to a trivalent subunit inactivated influenza vaccine.

A few counts support this clonotype. Its binding antigen is unknown. No clone much larger than this one lies a single base away; base qualities are absent. Findings and caveats that apply to the study as a whole: It was suggested by the authors that each seasonal influenza vaccination may recruit only a limited number of new T cells.

Library method: RT-PCR. Sequencing took place on an Illumina HiSeq 2500. TCRdb reworked the public reads: Q25 trimming with fastp, MiXCR clone assembly, productive beta chains retained. Identical CDR3 protein sequences are pooled into one entry, listed with their most common genes and DNA. The sample table shows 290,000 or so distinct CDR3 sequences, and roughly 20% are seen once. Together, the top ten hold around 10% of the sample. The germline V gene supplies CDR1 SGHVS and CDR2 FQNEAQ. The V end gives up 5 bases and the J end 8 bases, leaving 6 bases in the junction not matched to a gene. From cysteine to phenylalanine, the CDR3 is 15 amino acids long. Only CDR3 DNA is held: 45 bases, read in frame from base 1.

The clonotype comes from a man aged 50-75 years who received an inactivated influenza vaccine. Donor details come from another sample of the same person, matched by shared clones. The V gene is TRBV7-8 and the J gene is TRBJ1-6; 10 middle bases align to TRBD1. Sequences were derived from PBMCs from blood, sampled approximately 22 months after vaccination. The DNA sequence is given as TGTGCCAGCAGCCCTGGGACAGGGGTGTATTCACCCCTCCACTTT. It codes for CASSPGTGVYSPLHF.